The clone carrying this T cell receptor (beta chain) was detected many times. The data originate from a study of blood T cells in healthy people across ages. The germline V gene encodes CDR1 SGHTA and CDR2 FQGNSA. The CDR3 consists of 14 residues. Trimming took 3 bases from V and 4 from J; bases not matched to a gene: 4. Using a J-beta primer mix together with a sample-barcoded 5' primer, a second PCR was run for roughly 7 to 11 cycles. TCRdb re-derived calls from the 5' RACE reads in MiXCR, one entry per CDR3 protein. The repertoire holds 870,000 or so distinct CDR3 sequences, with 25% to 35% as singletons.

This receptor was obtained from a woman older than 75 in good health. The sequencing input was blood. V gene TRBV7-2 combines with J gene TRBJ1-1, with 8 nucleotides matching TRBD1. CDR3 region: CASSLTGASTEAFF. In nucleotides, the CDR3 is TGTGCCAGCAGCTTGACAGGGGCCAGCACTGAAGCTTTCTTT.